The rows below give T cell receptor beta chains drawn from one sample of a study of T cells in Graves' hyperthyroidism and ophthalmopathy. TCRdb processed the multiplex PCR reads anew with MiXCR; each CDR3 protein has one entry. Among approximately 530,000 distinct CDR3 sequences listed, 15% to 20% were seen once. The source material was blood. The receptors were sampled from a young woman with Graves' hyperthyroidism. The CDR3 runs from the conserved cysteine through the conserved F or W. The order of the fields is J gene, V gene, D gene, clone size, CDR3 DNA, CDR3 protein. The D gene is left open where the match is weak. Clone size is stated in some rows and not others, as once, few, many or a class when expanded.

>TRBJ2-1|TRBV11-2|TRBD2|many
TGTGCCAGCAGCTCCCACTCTAGCGGGTCCGCCTACAATGAGCAGTTCTTC
CASSSHSSGSAYNEQFF
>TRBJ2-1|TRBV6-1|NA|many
TGCGCCAGCAGCGCATCTTACAATGAGCAGTTCTTC
CASSASYNEQFF
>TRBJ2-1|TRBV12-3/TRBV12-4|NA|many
TGTGCCAGCAGTTTAGTGACGGTAGGCGTTTCGACAGATGAGCAGTTCTTC
CASSLVTVGVSTDEQFF
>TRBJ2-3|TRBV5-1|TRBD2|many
TGCGCCAGCAGCTTACCCCTAGCGGGGGTGTTAACAGATACGCAGTATTTT
CASSLPLAGVLTDTQYF
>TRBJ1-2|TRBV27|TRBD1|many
TGTGCCAGCAGCTCCCGCAACAGGGGACATAACTATGGCTACACCTTC
CASSSRNRGHNYGYTF
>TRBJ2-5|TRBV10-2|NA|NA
TGCGCCAGCAGTGAGAAGTATAAATTGGGTGCGGAGACCCAGTACTTC
CASSEKYKLGAETQYF
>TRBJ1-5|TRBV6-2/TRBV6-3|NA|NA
TGTGCCAGCAGCTCTTTAGGGAGCAATCAGCCCCAGCATTTT
CASSSLGSNQPQHF
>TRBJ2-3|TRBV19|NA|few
TGTGCCAGTAGTATAGATGTCGATCTTTTAGGCGCGCAGTATTTT
CASSIDVDLLGAQYF
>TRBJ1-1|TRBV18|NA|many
TGTGCCAGCTCACCGGACGGGATTTTGGACACTGAAGCTTTCTTT
CASSPDGILDTEAFF
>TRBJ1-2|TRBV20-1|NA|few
TGCAGTGCTAGAACGGACGGGCAAGTCCTTAACTATGGCTACACCTTC
CSARTDGQVLNYGYTF
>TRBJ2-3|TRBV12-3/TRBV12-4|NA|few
TGTGCCAGCAGTTTTTCCCCAGGGCCAGATACGCAGTATTTT
CASSFSPGPDTQYF
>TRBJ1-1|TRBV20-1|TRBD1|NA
TGCAGTGCTACAATCGGGACAGGGCCAACTGAAGCTTTCTTT
CSATIGTGPTEAFF
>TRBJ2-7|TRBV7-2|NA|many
TGTGCCAGCAGCGCCCCCGCCGGGACCGGAACCTACGAGCAGTACTTC
CASSAPAGTGTYEQYF
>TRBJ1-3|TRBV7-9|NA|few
TGTGCCAGCAGCTTTGCGTCAAATCGAAACACCATATATTTT
CASSFASNRNTIYF
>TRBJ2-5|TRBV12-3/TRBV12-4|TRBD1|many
TGTGCCAGCAGTCTAGGTGGGACAGGGTTAGGGGAGACCCAGTACTTC
CASSLGGTGLGETQYF
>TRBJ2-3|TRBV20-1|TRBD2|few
TGCAGTGCTAGAAAGCGGGGGCCAGCAGATACGCAGTATTTT
CSARKRGPADTQYF
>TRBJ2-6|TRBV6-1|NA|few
TGTGCCAGCAGTGAACTAGCTGGGGCCAACGTCCTGACTTTC
CASSELAGANVLTF
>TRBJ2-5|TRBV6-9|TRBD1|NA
TGTGCCAGCAGTTACCCTCTCGCCCGGGACAGGGGGCGGGAGACCCAGTACTTC
CASSYPLARDRGRETQYF
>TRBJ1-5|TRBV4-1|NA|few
TGCGCCAGCAGCCAATTAACGACCCAGCCCCAGCATTTT
CASSQLTTQPQHF
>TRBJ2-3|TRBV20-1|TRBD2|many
TGCAGTGCCGCCCTTATAGCGGGGGTCGCAGATACGCAGTATTTT
CSAALIAGVADTQYF
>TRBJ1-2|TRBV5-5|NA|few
TGTGCCAGTGGTGAGGGGTACAACTATGGCTACACCTTC
CASGEGYNYGYTF
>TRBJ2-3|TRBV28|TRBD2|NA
TGTGCCAGCAGCCGGGAGGTGCCCCCAGATACGCAGTATTTT
CASSREVPPDTQYF
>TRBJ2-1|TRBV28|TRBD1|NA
TGTGCCAGTAACCCGGGACAGCTCAATGAGCAGTTCTTC
CASNPGQLNEQFF
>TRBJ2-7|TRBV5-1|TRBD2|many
TGCGCCAGCAGCCCCATGGCACTAGCGGGACCTGGGGAGCAGTACTTC
CASSPMALAGPGEQYF
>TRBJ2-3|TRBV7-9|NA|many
TGTGCCAGCAGGGCCCGAGGGACAGATACGCAGTATTTT
CASRARGTDTQYF
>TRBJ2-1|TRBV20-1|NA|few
TGCAGTGCTAGACGCCCTCCCCAGGGTTCTGAGCAGTTCTTC
CSARRPPQGSEQFF
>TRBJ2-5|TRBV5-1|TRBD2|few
TGCGCCAGCAGCCCTTTGGCCGGGACTAGCGGGATCCACGAGACCCAGTACTTC
CASSPLAGTSGIHETQYF
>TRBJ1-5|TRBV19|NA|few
TGTGCCAGTAGTCAGAGGTCAGTTAGCAATCAGCCCCAGCATTTT
CASSQRSVSNQPQHF
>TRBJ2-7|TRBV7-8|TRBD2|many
TGTGCCAGCAGCTTAGGCCTAGCGGGAGACTACGAGCAGTACTTC
CASSLGLAGDYEQYF
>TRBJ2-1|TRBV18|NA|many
TGTGCCAGCTCAACCCCGGGCGACAATGAGCAGTTCTTC
CASSTPGDNEQFF
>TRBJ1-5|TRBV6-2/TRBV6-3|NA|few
TGTGCCAGCAGTTATCGACAGACTTATAGCAATCAGCCCCAGCATTTT
CASSYRQTYSNQPQHF
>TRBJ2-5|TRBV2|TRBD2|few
TGTGCCAGCATTGGACTAGCGGGATACCAAGAGACCCAGTACTTC
CASIGLAGYQETQYF
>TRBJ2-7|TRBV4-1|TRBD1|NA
TGCGCCAGCAGCCTGAGAAGAGGGGGCAATGAGCAGTACTTC
CASSLRRGGNEQYF
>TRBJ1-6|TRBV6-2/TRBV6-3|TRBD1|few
TGTGCCAGCAGTTACTCGAGTGACAGGGGCGCCGGCCGCTATAATTCACCCCTCCACTTT
CASSYSSDRGAGRYNSPLHF
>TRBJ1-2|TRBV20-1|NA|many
TGCAGTGCAACTACCGAGACGTTCTATGGCTACACCTTC
CSATTETFYGYTF
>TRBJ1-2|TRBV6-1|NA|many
TGTGCCAGCAACCTCCTCCACGGCTACACCTTC
CASNLLHGYTF
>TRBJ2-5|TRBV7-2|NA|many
TGTGCCAGCAGTCCGAGACGGGGAAAACGGGTAATAGAGACCCAGTACTTC
CASSPRRGKRVIETQYF
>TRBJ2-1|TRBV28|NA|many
TGTGCCAGCACCCCCGGAGGGCGGGCCTGGGGCAATGAGCAGTTCTTC
CASTPGGRAWGNEQFF
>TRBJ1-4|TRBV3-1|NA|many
TGTGCCAGCAGACCTCACGGGACTGAAAAACTGTTTTTT
CASRPHGTEKLFF
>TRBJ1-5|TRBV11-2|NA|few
TGTGCCAGCAGCCGTGGGACGGTTAGCAATCAGCCCCAGCATTTT
CASSRGTVSNQPQHF
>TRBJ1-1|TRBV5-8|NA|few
TGTGCCAGCAGCTTGTCACAGTACACTGAAGCTTTCTTT
CASSLSQYTEAFF
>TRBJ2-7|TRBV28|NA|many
TGTGCCAGCAGCTTACCCCGGGCGGTCGGAGGGCAGTACTTC
CASSLPRAVGGQYF